These 20 T cell receptor beta chains came from one sample sequenced in a study of vaccination and CD4 T cells after COVID-19. The treatment: roughly ten-day PBMC culture with coronavirus spike peptide pools or control peptides (ViraFEST assay). Sequencing of the DNA from cultured CD4+ T cells was carried out with the Oncomine TCR Beta short-read assay. TCRdb independently ran MiXCR on the PCR reads; one entry per CDR3 protein. This sample carries roughly 4,200 distinct CDR3 sequences, roughly a fifth of them seen once, and the ten largest clones take approximately 25%. These TCRs' antigens remain unknown. Input material: CD4+ T cells from blood, cultured in vitro. The receptors shown here come from a human donor who had recovered from COVID-19.

CDR3 sequence: CASSLGGQGSSYGYTF. DNA for the CDR3: TGTGCCAGCAGCTTAGGGGGACAGGGTTCCAGCTATGGCTACACCTTC. The chain joins TRBV7-2 to TRBJ1-2; 9 nucleotides align to TRBD1. This CDR3 has 16 residues. The V segment lost 1 base and the J segment 4 bases; nucleotides outside the gene matches: 7. Germline CDR1 reads SGHTA; CDR2 reads FQGNSA.

This rearrangement joins TRBV3-1 to TRBJ2-7, with TRBD2 matching over 7 bases. The germline CDR1 and CDR2 sequences are LGHDT and YNNKEL (reference sequence). CDR3 size: 18 residues. After removal of 6 bases from V and 2 bases from J, the junction contained 19 bases not matched to a gene. CDR3 residues: CASSGEAGLLSGTYEQYF. DNA for the CDR3: TGTGCCAGCAGTGGGGAAGCGGGGCTCCTATCAGGGACCTACGAGCAGTACTTC.

This clonotype counts as large. The chain has TRBV2 and TRBJ1-1, with TRBD1 identical over 9 bases. After removal of 8 bases from V and 4 bases from J, the junction contained 5 bases not matched to a gene. The CDR3 has 13 amino acids. Germline V gives CDR1 SNHLY, CDR2 FYNNEI. This CDR3 reads CASGKTGGTEAFF. Here the CDR3 DNA reads TGTGCCAGCGGGAAGACAGGGGGCACTGAAGCTTTCTTT.

This chain links TRBV6-1 with TRBJ2-7, with 10 bases that match TRBD1. V shed 6 bases, J shed 4 bases, and the junction held 3 bases outside the gene matches. This CDR3 region has 13 residues. CDR1 is MNHNS and CDR2 is SASEGT in the germline V gene. The CDR3 reads CASRGTGVYEQYF. In nucleotides, the CDR3 is TGTGCCAGCAGGGGGACAGGGGTTTACGAGCAGTACTTC.

Relative to its sample, this clonotype is medium-sized. The rearrangement joins TRBV12-3 or TRBV12-4 to TRBJ1-2, with TRBD1 matching 8 bases. V shed 7 bases and J 4 bases; nucleotides not matched to a gene: 5. CDR3 length: 13 residues. CDR3 DNA: TGTGCCAGCAAAAACAGGGGGGGCTATGGCTACACCTTC. Residues: CASKNRGGYGYTF.

The chain employs TRBV20-1 and TRBJ1-1, with D uncertain. Germline CDR1 DFQATT, CDR2 SNEGSKA (reference sequence). V shed 6 bases and J shed 0 bases, with 11 bases lying between them. This CDR3 spans 13 amino acids. The CDR3 region is CSATSPVNTEAFF. The CDR3 DNA sequence: TGCAGTGCCACCTCTCCCGTGAACACTGAAGCTTTCTTT.

CDR3 region: CSAFDRGREKLFF. The CDR3, as DNA: TGCAGTGCCTTTGACAGGGGGCGAGAAAAACTGTTTTTT. V gene TRBV20-1 combines with J gene TRBJ1-4; 10 bases align to TRBD1. The CDR3 sequence is 13 residues long. Germline V lookup: CDR1 DFQATT, CDR2 SNEGSKA (reference sequence). With V trimmed by 6 bases and J by 8 bases, 6 bases remained unmatched.

The chain is built from TRBV19 and TRBJ1-6, with D possibly TRBD1 on 5 matching bases. Per the germline V gene, CDR1 is LNHDA and CDR2 is SQIVND (reference sequence). The CDR3 contains 15 residues. Trimming took off 2 bases at V and 7 bases at J, with 12 bases between the two ends. As DNA, the CDR3 is TGTGCCAGTAGTATAACTGGGGGTTGGAATTCACCCCTCCACTTT. Protein: CASSITGGWNSPLHF.

This clonotype is classed as medium-sized. This chain links TRBV6-1 with TRBJ2-2; 9 positions agree with TRBD1. The CDR3 consists of 13 residues. The V segment lost 8 bases and the J segment 4 bases; nucleotides outside the gene matches: 2. CDR1 and CDR2 (germline): MNHNS, SASEGT. Here the CDR3 reads CASRDRVTGELFF. The CDR3 DNA is TGTGCCAGCCGGGACAGGGTCACCGGGGAGCTGTTTTTT.

This clonotype is labeled as medium-sized. The chain joins TRBV2 to TRBJ1-2, with D possibly TRBD1 on 6 matching bases. CDR3 length equals 14 residues. V lost 5 bases to trimming and J lost 0 bases, with 10 bases between them. Germline V gives CDR1 SNHLY, CDR2 FYNNEI. CDR3 DNA: TGTGCCAGCAGTCCGTCAGGGGCTAACTATGGCTACACCTTC. It encodes CASSPSGANYGYTF.

Written as DNA, the CDR3 is TGCGCCAGCAGTTTGACAGAGCATAGCAATCAGCCCCAGCATTTT. It translates to CASSLTEHSNQPQHF. The chain carries TRBV4-1 and TRBJ1-5; possibly TRBD1 for D (5 bases). The V and J ends lost 6 bases and 0 bases respectively, with 12 bases between them. The CDR3 is 15 amino acids. CDR1 and CDR2 (germline): MGHRA, YSYEKL.

The chain links TRBV20-1 to TRBJ1-4, with 12 bases matching TRBD1. Germline CDR1 reads DFQATT; CDR2 reads SNEGSKA (reference sequence). The V segment lost 8 bases and the J segment 1 base; nucleotides outside the gene matches: 8. There are 16 residues in the CDR3. The CDR3 loop is CSTGQGAIGTNEKLFF. CDR3 DNA sequence: TGCAGTACGGGACAGGGGGCTATTGGAACTAATGAAAAACTGTTTTTT.

The rearrangement uses TRBV2 and TRBJ2-7, with D perhaps matching TRBD1 (6 bases). The V and J ends lost 6 bases and 2 bases respectively, with 11 bases between them. This CDR3 comprises 13 residues. Germline CDR1 SNHLY, CDR2 FYNNEI. The CDR3 DNA reads as TGTGCCAGCAGCCAGGGGACCCCCTACGAGCAGTACTTC. Translated: CASSQGTPYEQYF.

This clonotype was picked up a small number of times. V usage is TRBV12-3 or TRBV12-4 and J usage is TRBJ2-7; tentative D call: TRBD2 (5 bases). Trimming removed 3 bases at V and 3 bases at J, with 12 bases between. This CDR3 spans 14 amino acids. The CDR3 loop is CASSLKAGDYEQYF. CDR3 sequence (DNA): TGTGCCAGCAGTTTGAAGGCCGGGGACTACGAGCAGTACTTC.

This clonotype appeared a few times. The CDR3 DNA reads as TGTGCCTGGAACGGACCGGCAACTGAAGCTTTCTTT. Its translation is CAWNGPATEAFF. V and J are TRBV30 and TRBJ1-1; the D is unclear. Germline V gene data show CDR1 as GTSNPN and CDR2 as SVGIG (reference sequence). With 4 bases removed from V and 5 bases from J, the gap between germline ends came to 11 bases. The CDR3 is 12 amino acids.

The chain has TRBV5-4 and TRBJ2-1; TRBD1 aligns across 8 bases. V dropped 4 bases and J dropped 2; count of bases not matched to a gene: 8. The CDR3 contains 16 residues. CDR1 and CDR2 from the germline V gene are SGHNT and YYREEE (reference sequence). As DNA, the CDR3 is TGTGCCAGCAGCCCCAGGGGGCGCGGGCCCTACAATGAGCAGTTCTTC. Translated: CASSPRGRGPYNEQFF.

The chain recombines TRBV12-3 or TRBV12-4 with TRBJ1-5; no firm D call. V lost 0 bases and J 1 base, leaving 10 bases between the germline ends. This CDR3 is 16 amino acids long. CDR3 residues: CASSLARRESNQPQHF. The CDR3 region has the DNA TGTGCCAGCAGTTTAGCGCGAAGGGAGAGCAATCAGCCCCAGCATTTT.

The table lists this clonotype with a few counts. V is TRBV20-1 and J is TRBJ2-6; D is possibly TRBD1 (5 bases). The CDR3 has 14 amino acids. Trimming stripped 6 bases from V and 2 bases from J, with 11 bases between. CDR1 and CDR2 (germline): DFQATT, SNEGSKA (reference sequence). This CDR3 is CSARSGPGANVLTF. In DNA, the CDR3 is TGCAGTGCCCGCTCAGGGCCTGGGGCCAACGTCCTGACTTTC.

By share, this clonotype counts as medium-sized (0.01 to 0.1%). The chain is built from TRBV7-6 and TRBJ1-1; D is perhaps TRBD1 (5 bases). The CDR3 has 14 residues. From germline, CDR1 is SGHVS and CDR2 FNYEAQ. Trimming removed 7 bases from V and 1 base from J, with 13 bases in between. Here the CDR3 DNA reads TGTGCCAGCACTACGGGACCTACGAACACTGAAGCTTTCTTT. Translated: CASTTGPTNTEAFF. Together with reference TRBV7-6 and TRBJ1-1, the CDR3 gives the full variable domain: GAGVSQSPRYKVTKRGQDVALRCDPISGHVSLYWYRQALGQGPEFLTYFNYEAQQDKSGLPNDRFSAERPEGSISTLTIQRTEQRDSAMYRCASTTGPTNTEAFFGQGTRLTVV.

CDR3 amino acids: CAIRPSSGNTIYF. CDR3 DNA: TGTGCCATCCGACCCAGCTCTGGAAACACCATATATTTT. The V call is TRBV10-3, the J call TRBJ1-3, with D unresolved. The CDR3 runs to 13 residues. Trimming shortened V by 8 bases and J by 0 bases, and 8 bases separated the two germline ends. Looked up from germline, CDR1 is ENHRY and CDR2 is SYGVKD.